One sample yielded the 9 T cell receptor beta chains listed below, sequenced in a study of OX40 agonist ivuxolimab in advanced cancers. This table comes from immunoSEQ multiplex PCR, and its TCRdb copy is limited to in-frame clones, with some not included. This sample has over 40,000 clones, with 80% to 85% found just once. The sample consisted of CD4+ or CD8+ T cells sorted from blood, taken in a trial of the OX40 agonist ivuxolimab. The receptor set was obtained from an adult with an advanced solid tumor such as melanoma, head and neck, liver or kidney cancer.

The chain carries TRBV19 and TRBJ1-2, with 7 bases aligning to TRBD1. The J segment lost 5 bases and the V segment lost 1 base, leaving 10 bases of the junction unmatched. Per the germline V gene, CDR1 is LNHDA and CDR2 is SQIVND (reference sequence). This CDR3 contains 16 residues. CDR3 sequence reads: CASSIGGVAQGYGYTF. CDR3 nucleotides: TGTGCCAGTAGTATAGGGGGGGTGGCACAGGGGTATGGCTACACCTTC.

This chain joins TRBV19 and TRBJ1-2, with a tentative D call TRBD1 (5 bases). V dropped 4 bases and J dropped 8 bases, with 17 bases sitting between them. Germline V gene sequence: CDR1 LNHDA, CDR2 SQIVND (reference sequence). The CDR3 is made up of 14 amino acids. The CDR3 DNA follows: TGTGCCAGTAGTACCTCATACTCAGGGTACGGCTACACCTTC. Protein sequence: CASSTSYSGYGYTF.

The chain employs TRBV19 and TRBJ2-2; TRBD2 aligns across 12 bases. Germline V lookup: CDR1 LNHDA, CDR2 SQIVND (reference sequence). The CDR3 runs to 18 residues. The CDR3 region has the DNA TGTGCGACCAGGCGAGGGCTAGCGGGAGGGTCGGGCACCGGGGAGCTGTTTTTT. It is translated as CATRRGLAGGSGTGELFF.

The gene calls are TRBV4-2 and TRBJ2-5; 7 nucleotides agree with TRBD1. The CDR3 is made up of 14 amino acids. The germline V gene encodes CDR1 LGHNA and CDR2 YNFKEQ. The junction had 6 bases not matched to a gene; V was cut back by 2 bases and J by 6 bases. The CDR3 protein is CASSQSTGWKTQYF. For the CDR3, the DNA is TGTGCCAGCAGCCAATCGACAGGGTGGAAGACCCAGTACTTC.

The rearrangement joins TRBV2 to TRBJ2-5; D is unresolved. Per germline, CDR1 SNHLY and CDR2 FYNNEI. Trimming shortened V by 1 base and J by 3 bases, and 12 bases separated the two germline ends. This CDR3 contains 15 residues. The DNA of the CDR3 is TGTGCCAGCAGTGAAGATGGTCAGGCCGAAGAGACCCAGTACTTC. This sequence encodes CASSEDGQAEETQYF.

The chain recombines TRBV30 with TRBJ1-2, with a possible D match to TRBD1 (5 bases). V lost 0 bases and J lost 3, with 8 bases in between. The CDR3 runs to 13 residues. Germline V gene sequence: CDR1 GTSNPN, CDR2 SVGIG (reference sequence). The CDR3: CAWSVGEDYGYTF. The CDR3, as DNA: TGTGCCTGGAGTGTAGGGGAGGACTATGGCTACACCTTC.

Only one count was recorded for this clone. The chain recombines TRBV7-9 with TRBJ2-7, with D uncertain. V lost 2 bases and J lost 6, with 8 bases in between. The CDR3 is 12 amino acids. Germline values: CDR1 SEHNR, CDR2 FQNEAQ (reference sequence). The CDR3 loop is CASSLTASEQYF. The CDR3 DNA reads as TGTGCCAGCAGCTTAACAGCGAGCGAGCAGTACTTC.

The J gene is TRBJ1-1, the V gene TRBV10-3, with TRBD1 identical over 8 bases. Germline trimming cut 5 bases from V and 6 bases from J; bases unmatched to any gene: 5. CDR3 length: 13 residues. Germline V gene sequence: CDR1 ENHRY, CDR2 SYGVKD. The CDR3 protein is CAISQTQGAEAFF. Here the CDR3 DNA reads TGTGCCATCAGTCAGACACAGGGGGCTGAAGCTTTCTTT.

This chain joins TRBV30 and TRBJ1-5; unclear D gene. The CDR3 runs to 13 residues. Germline V gives CDR1 GTSNPN, CDR2 SVGIG (reference sequence). V lost 0 bases and J lost 5, with 8 bases in between. The CDR3 DNA follows: TGTGCCTGGAGTGTAGGCTTCGATCAGCCCCAGCATTTT. Translated: CAWSVGFDQPQHF.